These 4 T cell receptor beta chains originate from one sample sequenced in a study of T-cell reconstitution after alpha-beta-depleted transplantation in children. TCRbeta library preparation incorporated unique molecular identifiers. TCRdb re-called the PCR reads through MiXCR, storing one row per CDR3 protein. In the table there are some 530,000 distinct CDR3 sequences, around 13% of which are singletons. The source material was PBMCs from the stem cell graft donor, sampled from the stem cell graft. The receptors shown here come from a human donor who donated a stem cell graft to a child with combined immunodeficiency.

The chain is built from TRBV7-6 and TRBJ1-1; D is possibly TRBD1 (5 bases). CDR3 length equals 12 residues. V gave up 5 bases and J gave up 6 bases, with 10 bases separating them. Per the germline V gene, CDR1 is SGHVS and CDR2 is FNYEAQ. CDR3 sequence (DNA): TGTGCCAGCAGCCCCCGGGGGGCTGAAGCTTTCTTT. Its protein is CASSPRGAEAFF.

This clonotype was detected many times. This chain connects TRBV20-1 to TRBJ2-4; TRBD1 is a possible D gene (6 bases). CDR3 length: 13 amino acids. Germline CDR1 and CDR2: DFQATT and SNEGSKA (reference sequence). V was shortened by 4 bases and J by 2 bases, with 9 bases between the two germline ends. The CDR3 region is CSATGTPKNIQYF. The CDR3, as DNA: TGCAGTGCTACCGGGACACCCAAAAACATTCAGTACTTC.

This clonotype has only a few counts. The V and J genes are TRBV20-1 and TRBJ2-3, with TRBD2 matching over 10 bases. The ends lost 7 bases at V and 5 bases at J; junction bases unmatched: 12. The CDR3 runs to 15 residues. Germline lookup yields CDR1 DFQATT and CDR2 SNEGSKA (reference sequence). The CDR3 sequence is CSGQERGGRKDTQYF. In DNA form, the CDR3 reads TGCAGTGGCCAGGAGCGGGGGGGCCGGAAAGATACGCAGTATTTT.

This chain links TRBV7-2 with TRBJ2-7; 9 bases line up with TRBD2. The CDR3 totals 14 residues. CDR1 SGHTA and CDR2 FQGNSA come from the germline V gene. V was clipped by 5 bases and J by 2 bases; unmatched bases: 4. The chain's CDR3 is CASSGRGGAYEQYF. The CDR3 nucleotides read TGTGCCAGCAGCGGGCGGGGGGGCGCCTACGAGCAGTACTTC.